The sample holds many counts of the clone carrying this TCR beta chain. Its cognate antigen is unknown. This entry comes from a study of breast tumors, draining lymph nodes, adjacent tissues. CDR3 length: 13 amino acids. The germline CDR1 and CDR2 sequences are SNHLY and FYNNEI. The trim removed 8 bases at V and 3 bases at J, leaving 4 bases unmatched. MiXCR, applied by TCRdb to the multiplex PCR reads, yields one record per CDR3 protein. The sample shows approximately 210,000 distinct CDR3 sequences, about 30% of them seen only once. Axillary draining lymph nodes of breast cancer patients supplied the node samples. Study-wide findings and caveats: Tumor T cell lymph node origin was a supported hypothesis, not proven. Most tumor T cells seemingly derive from lymph node, then expand in tumor.

The V gene is TRBV2, the J gene TRBJ1-5; 7 bases line up with TRBD1. The material sequenced was axillary lymph node tissue. This clonotype was obtained from a female donor with breast cancer. Some clones in this sample may be carry-over from other donors' samples. The CDR3 coding sequence is TGTGCCAGCGGGACAGTCCTCAATCAGCCCCAGCATTTT. Its protein is CASGTVLNQPQHF.